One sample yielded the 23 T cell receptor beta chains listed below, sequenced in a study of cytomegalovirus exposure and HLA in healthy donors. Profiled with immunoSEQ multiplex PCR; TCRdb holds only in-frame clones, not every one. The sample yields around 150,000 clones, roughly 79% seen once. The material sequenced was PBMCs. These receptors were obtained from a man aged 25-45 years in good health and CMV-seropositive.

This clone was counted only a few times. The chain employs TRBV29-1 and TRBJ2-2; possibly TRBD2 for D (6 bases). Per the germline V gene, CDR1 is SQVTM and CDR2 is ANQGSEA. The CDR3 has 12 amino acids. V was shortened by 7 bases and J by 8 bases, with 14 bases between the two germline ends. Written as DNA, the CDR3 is TGCAGCGCCGGTAGGGGAGGTGGGGAGCTGTTTTTT. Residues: CSAGRGGGELFF.

The CDR3 coding sequence is TGCGCCAGCAGCTCCCGGACAGGGTCGAACACTGAAGCTTTCTTT. Translated: CASSSRTGSNTEAFF. The genes are TRBV5-1 and TRBJ1-1, with TRBD1 matching 8 bases. Germline trimming cut 3 bases from V and 1 base from J; bases unmatched to any gene: 5. This CDR3 is built from 15 residues. Germline V gene sequence: CDR1 SGHRS, CDR2 YFSETQ.

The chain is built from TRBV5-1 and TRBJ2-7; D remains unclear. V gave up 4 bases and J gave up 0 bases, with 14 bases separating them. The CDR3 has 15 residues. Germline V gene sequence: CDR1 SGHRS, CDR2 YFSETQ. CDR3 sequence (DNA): TGCGCCAGCAGCCCGCCGCAGGCGCACTCCTACGAGCAGTACTTC. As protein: CASSPPQAHSYEQYF.

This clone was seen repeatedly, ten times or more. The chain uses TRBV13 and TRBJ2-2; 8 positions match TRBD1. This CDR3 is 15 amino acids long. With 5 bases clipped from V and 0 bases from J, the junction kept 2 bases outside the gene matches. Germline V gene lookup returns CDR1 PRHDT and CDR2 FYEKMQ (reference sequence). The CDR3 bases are TGTGCCAGCAGCCCAGGGGGCGCGAACACCGGGGAGCTGTTTTTT. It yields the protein CASSPGGANTGELFF. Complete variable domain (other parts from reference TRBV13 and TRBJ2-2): AAGVIQSPRHLIKEKRETATLKCYPIPRHDTVYWYQQGPGQDPQFLISFYEKMQSDKGSIPDRFSAQQFSDYHSELNMSSLELGDSALYFCASSPGGANTGELFFGEGSRLTVL.

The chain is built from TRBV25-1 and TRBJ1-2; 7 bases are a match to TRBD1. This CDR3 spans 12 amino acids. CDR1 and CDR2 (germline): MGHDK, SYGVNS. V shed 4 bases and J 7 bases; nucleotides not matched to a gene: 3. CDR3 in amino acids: CASSGGGFGYTF. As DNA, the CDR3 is TGTGCCAGCAGTGGAGGGGGCTTTGGCTACACCTTC.

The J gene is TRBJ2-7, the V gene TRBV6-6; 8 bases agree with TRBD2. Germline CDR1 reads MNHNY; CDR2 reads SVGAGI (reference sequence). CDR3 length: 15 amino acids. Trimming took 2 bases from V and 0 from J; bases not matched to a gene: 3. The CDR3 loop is CASSYTGTSSYEQYF. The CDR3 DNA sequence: TGTGCCAGCAGTTACACCGGGACTAGCTCCTACGAGCAGTACTTC.

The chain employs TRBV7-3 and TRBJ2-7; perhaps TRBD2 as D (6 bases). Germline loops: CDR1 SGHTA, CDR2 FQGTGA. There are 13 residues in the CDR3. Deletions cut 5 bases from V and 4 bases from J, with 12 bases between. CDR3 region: CASSLPAGYEQYF. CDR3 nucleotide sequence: TGTGCCAGCAGCCTCCCTGCGGGGTACGAGCAGTACTTC.

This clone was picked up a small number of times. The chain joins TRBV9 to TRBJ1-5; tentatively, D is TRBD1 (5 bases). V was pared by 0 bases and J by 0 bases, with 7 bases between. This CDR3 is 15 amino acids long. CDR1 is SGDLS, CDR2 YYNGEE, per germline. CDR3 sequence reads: CASSVEGNSNQPQHF. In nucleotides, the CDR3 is TGTGCCAGCAGCGTAGAGGGGAATAGCAATCAGCCCCAGCATTTT.

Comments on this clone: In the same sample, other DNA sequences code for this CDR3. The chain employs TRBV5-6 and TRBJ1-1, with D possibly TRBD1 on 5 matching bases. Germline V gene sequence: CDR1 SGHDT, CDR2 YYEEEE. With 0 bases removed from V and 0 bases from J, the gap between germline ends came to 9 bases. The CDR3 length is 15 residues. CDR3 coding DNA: TGTGCCAGCAGCTTGGTGGGGGGAATGAACACTGAAGCTTTCTTT. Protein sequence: CASSLVGGMNTEAFF.

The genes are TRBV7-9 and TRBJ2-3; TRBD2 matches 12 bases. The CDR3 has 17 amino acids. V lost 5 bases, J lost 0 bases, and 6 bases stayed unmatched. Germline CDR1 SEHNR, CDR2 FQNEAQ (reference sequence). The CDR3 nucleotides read TGTGCCAGCAGCCCTTGGACTAGCGGGGCTAGCACAGATACGCAGTATTTT. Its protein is CASSPWTSGASTDTQYF.

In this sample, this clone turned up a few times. As DNA, the CDR3 is TGTGCCAGCATCCCTAGCGGGAGCTACGAGCAGTACTTC. Translation: CASIPSGSYEQYF. This chain connects TRBV6-5 to TRBJ2-7; 10 nucleotides align to TRBD2. CDR3 length: 13 amino acids. V was clipped by 7 bases and J by 3 bases; unmatched bases: 3. Germline V lookup: CDR1 MNHEY, CDR2 SVGAGI.

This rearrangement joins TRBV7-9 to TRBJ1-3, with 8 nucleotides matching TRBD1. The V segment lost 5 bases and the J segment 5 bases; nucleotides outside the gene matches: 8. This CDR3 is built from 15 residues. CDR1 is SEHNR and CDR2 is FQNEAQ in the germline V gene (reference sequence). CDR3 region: CASSQPGQARNTIYF. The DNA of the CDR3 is TGTGCCAGCAGCCAGCCGGGACAGGCACGAAACACCATATATTTT.

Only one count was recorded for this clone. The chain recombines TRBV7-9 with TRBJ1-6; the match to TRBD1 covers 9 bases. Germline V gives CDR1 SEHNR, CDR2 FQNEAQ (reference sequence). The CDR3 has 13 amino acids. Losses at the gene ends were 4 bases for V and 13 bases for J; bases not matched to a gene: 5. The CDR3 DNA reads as TGTGCCAGCAGCTCAGGGACAGGGCGGCCCCTCCACTTT. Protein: CASSSGTGRPLHF.

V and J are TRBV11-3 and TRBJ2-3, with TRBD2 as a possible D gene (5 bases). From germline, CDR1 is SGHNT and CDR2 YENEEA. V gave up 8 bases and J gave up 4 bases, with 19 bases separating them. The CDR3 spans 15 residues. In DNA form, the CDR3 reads TGTGCCAGCTCCTCCGGGTCCGCGGGCGCAGATACGCAGTATTTT. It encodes CASSSGSAGADTQYF.

The CDR3 bases are TGTGCCAGCAGCTCCTGGACAGGGGAGGTCTATGGCTACACCTTC. It codes for CASSSWTGEVYGYTF. The rearrangement joins TRBV9 to TRBJ1-2; TRBD1 matches at 9 bases. Germline CDR1 and CDR2: SGDLS and YYNGEE. This CDR3 comprises 15 residues. V lost 4 bases and J lost 4; bases outside the gene matches: 8.

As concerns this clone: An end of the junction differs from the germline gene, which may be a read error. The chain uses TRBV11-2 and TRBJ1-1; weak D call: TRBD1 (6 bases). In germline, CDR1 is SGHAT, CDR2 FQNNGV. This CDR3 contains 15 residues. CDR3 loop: CASSVDVGANTEAFF. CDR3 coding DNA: TGTGCCAGCAGCGTAGACGTGGGGGCGAACACTGAAGCTTTCTTT.

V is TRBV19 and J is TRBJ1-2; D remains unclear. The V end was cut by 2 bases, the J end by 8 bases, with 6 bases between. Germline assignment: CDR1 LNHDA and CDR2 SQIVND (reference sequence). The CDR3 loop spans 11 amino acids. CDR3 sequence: CASSIKTGYTF. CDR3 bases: TGTGCCAGTAGTATAAAGACAGGCTACACCTTC. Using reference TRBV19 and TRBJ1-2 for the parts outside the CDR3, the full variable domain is DGGITQSPKYLFRKEGQNVTLSCEQNLNHDAMYWYRQDPGQGLRLIYYSQIVNDFQKGDIAEGYSVSREKKESFPLTVTSAQKNPTAFYLCASSIKTGYTFGSGTRLTVV.

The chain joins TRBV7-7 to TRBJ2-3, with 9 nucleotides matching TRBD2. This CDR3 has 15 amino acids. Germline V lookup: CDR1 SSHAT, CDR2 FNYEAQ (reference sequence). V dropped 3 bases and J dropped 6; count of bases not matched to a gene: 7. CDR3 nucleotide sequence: TGTGCCAGCAGCTTCAGGGCGGGAGGGCTCGATACGCAGTATTTT. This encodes CASSFRAGGLDTQYF.

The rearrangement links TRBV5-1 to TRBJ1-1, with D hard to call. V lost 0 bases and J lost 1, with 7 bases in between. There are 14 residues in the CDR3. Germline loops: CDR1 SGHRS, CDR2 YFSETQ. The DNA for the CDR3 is TGCGCCAGCAGCTTGGGGGAGGGGAACACTGAAGCTTTCTTT. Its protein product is CASSLGEGNTEAFF.

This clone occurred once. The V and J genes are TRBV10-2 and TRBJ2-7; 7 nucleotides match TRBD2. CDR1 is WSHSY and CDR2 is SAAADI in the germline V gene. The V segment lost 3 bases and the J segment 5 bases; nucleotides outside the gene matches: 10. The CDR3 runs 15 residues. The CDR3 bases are TGCGCCAGCAGTGATCCCGGGAGGATTTCCCACGAGCAGTACTTC. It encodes CASSDPGRISHEQYF.

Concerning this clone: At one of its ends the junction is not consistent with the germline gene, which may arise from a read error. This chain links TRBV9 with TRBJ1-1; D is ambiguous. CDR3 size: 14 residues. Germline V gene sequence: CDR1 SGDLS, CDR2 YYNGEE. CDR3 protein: CASSVAPTNSEAFF. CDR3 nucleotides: TGTGCCAGCAGCGTAGCTCCAACGAACTCTGAAGCTTTCTTT.

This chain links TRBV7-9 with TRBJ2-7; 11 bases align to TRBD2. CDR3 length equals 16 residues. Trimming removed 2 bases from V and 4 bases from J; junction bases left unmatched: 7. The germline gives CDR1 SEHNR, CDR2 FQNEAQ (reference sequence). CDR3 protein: CASSLFFGTSGYEQYF. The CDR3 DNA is TGTGCCAGCAGCTTATTCTTCGGGACTAGCGGTTACGAGCAGTACTTC. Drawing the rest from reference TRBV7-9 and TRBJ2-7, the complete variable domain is DTGVSQNPRHKITKRGQNVTFRCDPISEHNRLYWYRQTLGQGPEFLTYFQNEAQLEKSRLLSDRFSAERPKGSFSTLEIQRTEQGDSAMYLCASSLFFGTSGYEQYFGPGTRLTVT.

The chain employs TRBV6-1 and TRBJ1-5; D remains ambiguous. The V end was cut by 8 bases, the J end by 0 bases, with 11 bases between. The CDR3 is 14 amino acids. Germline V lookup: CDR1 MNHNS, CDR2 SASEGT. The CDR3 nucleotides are TGTGCCAGCCTGAAAACATATAGCAATCAGCCCCAGCATTTT. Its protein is CASLKTYSNQPQHF.